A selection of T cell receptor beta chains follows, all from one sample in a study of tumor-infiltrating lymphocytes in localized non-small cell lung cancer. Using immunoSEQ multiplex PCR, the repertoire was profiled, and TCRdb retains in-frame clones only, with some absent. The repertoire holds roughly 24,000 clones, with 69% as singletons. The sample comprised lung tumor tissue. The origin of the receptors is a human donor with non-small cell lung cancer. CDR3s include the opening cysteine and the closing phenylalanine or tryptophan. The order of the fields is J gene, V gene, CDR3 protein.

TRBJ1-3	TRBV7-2	CASSPPGVGNTIYF
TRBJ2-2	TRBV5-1	CASSLVRGELFF
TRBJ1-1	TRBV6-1	CASSRKLGNTEAFF
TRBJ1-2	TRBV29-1	CSVEGRENYYGYTF
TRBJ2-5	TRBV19	CASSIVNQETQYF
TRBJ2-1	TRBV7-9	CASSTGTSGKDNEQFF
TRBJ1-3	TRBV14	CASSPGPISGNTIYF
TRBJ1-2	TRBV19	CASTSNYGYTF
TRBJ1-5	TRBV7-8	CASRLERAGSNQPQHF
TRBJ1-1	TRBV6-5	CASSYSRGDTEAFF
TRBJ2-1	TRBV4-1	CASSQDALVSFGEQFF
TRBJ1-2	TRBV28	CASSERTYGYTF
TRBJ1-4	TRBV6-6	CASSYSWKGAEKLFF
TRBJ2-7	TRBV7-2	CASNGGGEYEQYF
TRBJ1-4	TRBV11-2	CASSLTGGRANEKLFF
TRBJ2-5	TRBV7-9	CASSLSPSETQYF
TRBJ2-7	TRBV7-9	CASSPRTGNSYEQYF
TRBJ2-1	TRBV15	CATSRATGLGDNEQFF
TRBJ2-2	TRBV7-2	CASSLTGGNTGELFF